This T cell receptor (beta chain) was recorded in a study of blood T cell repertoires in COVID-19 (dated by TCRdb to the early 2020s). About the investigation overall: Samples from collaborators originated in the United States, Italy and Spain and spanned both the acute and convalescent phases of COVID-19. The material from the prospective study consisted of cDNA or gDNA derived from T cells, B-cell-depleted T cells, or PBMCs. Deeply sampled blood TCRbeta repertoires from subjects exposed to, actively infected with, or recovered from COVID-19 were included in the dataset. The repertoires were made available in a free public database intended to serve as a resource for research on the immune response to SARS-CoV-2. The samples were drawn from two sources: the first 160 participants of the ongoing ImmuneRACE study, and 950 to 1,500 subjects contributed by 6 global collaborators. A de-identified subject ID, COVID-19 status, age in years and sex were almost always included in the sample metadata. Where HLA class I and class II types were available, the types were taken from metadata supplied by the sample provider, not from assay-based typing.

In the prospective study, participants were about 18 to 89 years old, resided in 24 geographic areas of the United States, and were enrolled through a virtual design. To assign participants to cohorts, the prospective study relied on clinical history that participants themselves reported in a screening survey and a study questionnaire. Recovered participants in ImmuneRACE Cohort 3 were defined by two consecutive negative NP/OP PCR tests, clearance by a healthcare professional, or resolution of symptoms. Each participant in the prospective study had whole blood, serum and a nasopharyngeal or oropharyngeal swab collected by mobile phlebotomists. Prospective study participants could optionally give additional blood draws and questionnaires over an approximately 2-month period. Before DNA extraction, prospective study blood samples were shipped either frozen or at room temperature. The CDR3 numbers 14 residues from cysteine through phenylalanine. The read is trimmed to its CDR3 DNA, 42 bases read in frame from base 1. As encoded in the germline V gene, CDR1 is KGHSH while CDR2 is LQKENI. Clipping removes 6 bases from V and 1 base from J, with 4 as the unmatched junction base count.

TCRbeta CDR3 regions were amplified from genomic DNA using the immunoSEQ Assay, a bias-controlled multiplex PCR. The source study handled its data this way. The number of nucleated cells in each sample was estimated by amplification of reference gene primers within the assay. To quantify the absolute abundance of each unique TCRbeta CDR3 rearrangement, sequence reads were collapsed and filtered. Productive Simpson clonality was computed per sample as the square root of Simpson's diversity index over productive rearrangements. Not all clones reach the TCRdb copy of this immuneACCESS table, which keeps in-frame sequences only. Checked studies attribute under half of the gap to unresolved V genes and leave the rest unexplained. V, J and clone size were drawn from that table, and D and trimming were deduced from the DNA. This sample is represented by approximately 400,000 clones; more than 75% of them were singletons. Of the sample, about 1.2% is held by the ten largest clones.

About this clone itself: Its antigen specificity is not known. No quality values exist for individual bases; no much larger clone is one base distant.

The full study reports these points: The amount of clinical and demographic metadata varied by source and participant and was provided uncurated.

What was sequenced was PBMCs or T cells enriched from blood (not recorded which). The chain is assembled from TRBV18 and TRBJ1-1, and 8 junction bases match TRBD1. The receptor comes from a woman aged 18-29 years who had recovered from COVID-19. The CDR3: CASSRDRRNTEAFF. The DNA reads as follows: TGTGCCAGCTCCCGGGACAGGAGGAACACTGAAGCTTTCTTT.